One sample yielded the 21 T cell receptor beta chains listed below, sequenced in a study of cytomegalovirus exposure and HLA in healthy donors. Generated by immunoSEQ multiplex PCR, the TCRdb table keeps only in-frame clones and is missing some. The sample has about 120,000 clones, 88% seen once; the top ten hold around 6%. The sequenced sample was PBMCs. Receptors originate from a young woman in good health and CMV-seropositive.

The chain links TRBV6-5 to TRBJ2-7; D gene unclear. Germline lookup yields CDR1 MNHEY and CDR2 SVGAGI. This CDR3 has 13 amino acids. V was cut by 6 bases and J by 2 bases, with 11 bases left in between. The DNA for the CDR3 is TGTGCCAGCAGCCCCTTCTTAACCTACGAGCAGTACTTC. Amino acids: CASSPFLTYEQYF.

CDR3 loop: CASSGSHRRSGNTIYF. The CDR3 DNA sequence: TGTGCCAGCAGTGGGTCACACAGGCGCTCAGGAAACACCATATATTTT. V and J are TRBV6-1 and TRBJ1-3; maybe TRBD1 (5 bases). The V gene lost 4 bases and the J gene lost 4 bases, with 17 bases spanning the gap. This CDR3 contains 16 residues. Germline values: CDR1 MNHNS, CDR2 SASEGT.

This chain joins TRBV5-1 and TRBJ1-1; 8 bases fit TRBD1. The CDR3 covers 14 residues. Germline V lookup: CDR1 SGHRS, CDR2 YFSETQ. V was clipped by 4 bases and J by 1 base; unmatched bases: 3. The CDR3 bases are TGCGCCAGCAGCCCGGACAGGGAGAACACTGAAGCTTTCTTT. It encodes CASSPDRENTEAFF.

The chain joins TRBV2 to TRBJ2-5; TRBD2 matches at 7 bases. Germline CDR1 SNHLY, CDR2 FYNNEI. The CDR3 extends over 12 amino acids. With 6 bases clipped from V and 4 bases from J, the junction kept 2 bases outside the gene matches. DNA for the CDR3: TGTGCCAGCAGGGCTAGCGGAGAGACCCAGTACTTC. It specifies CASRASGETQYF.

The V gene is TRBV7-8, the J gene TRBJ2-3; 8 bases match TRBD1. There are 14 residues in the CDR3. Germline V CDR1 and CDR2: SGHVS, FQNEAQ. Germline trimming cut 8 bases from V and 4 bases from J; bases unmatched to any gene: 8. The CDR3 DNA is TGTGCCAGCCTACCAGGGGGCAATTCAGATACGCAGTATTTT. It is translated as CASLPGGNSDTQYF.

For this clone: The junction and the germline gene differ at one end; a read error may be behind it. The J gene is TRBJ1-2, the V gene TRBV9; TRBD1 agrees at 7 bases. The CDR3 consists of 18 residues. The germline V gene has CDR1 SGDLS and CDR2 YYNGEE. The CDR3 protein is CASSAGYPGQLFNYGFTF. CDR3 DNA sequence: TGTGCCAGCAGCGCCGGATACCCGGGACAGCTTTTTAACTATGGCTTCACCTTC.

This clone has a single count. This chain links TRBV2 with TRBJ1-1, with 9 bases lining up with TRBD1. Germline V gives CDR1 SNHLY, CDR2 FYNNEI. The CDR3 runs 15 residues. V lost 7 bases to trimming and J lost 5 bases; unmatched junction nucleotides: 11. CDR3 in amino acids: CASTPRGQGRTEAFF. CDR3 DNA sequence: TGTGCCAGCACCCCACGGGGACAGGGTCGGACTGAAGCTTTCTTT.

The V call is TRBV29-1, the J call TRBJ2-3, with 7 nucleotides matching TRBD1. Per germline, CDR1 SQVTM and CDR2 ANQGSEA. The CDR3 totals 14 residues. V was clipped by 4 bases and J by 2 bases; unmatched bases: 6. CDR3 amino acids: CSVGPTGTTDTQYF. CDR3 nucleotides: TGCAGCGTTGGTCCGACAGGGACCACAGATACGCAGTATTTT.

This chain links TRBV18 with TRBJ2-2; maybe TRBD1 (5 bases). Trimming took off 3 bases at V and 0 bases at J, with 11 bases between the two ends. The CDR3 length is 16 residues. Germline V lookup: CDR1 KGHSH, CDR2 LQKENI. CDR3 nucleotides: TGTGCCAGCTCACCCCCGGACAAGACGAACACCGGGGAGCTGTTTTTT. It encodes CASSPPDKTNTGELFF.

The chain recombines TRBV4-2 with TRBJ2-7, with 8 bases lining up with TRBD2. Trimming at V came to 3 bases and at J to 7 bases, leaving 14 bases not matched to a gene. The CDR3 runs to 16 residues. The V gene's germline CDR1 is LGHNA and CDR2 YNFKEQ. CDR3 sequence (DNA): TGTGCCAGCAGCCACGGAGGGCCTAGCAGCGGGGGTGAGCAGTACTTC. Translated, it gives CASSHGGPSSGGEQYF.

The CDR3 nucleotides are TGTGCCAGCAGCTTACAGGGGGTTGGTGAAGCTTTCTTT. Its protein is CASSLQGVGEAFF. The chain is built from TRBV5-4 and TRBJ1-1; 8 bases are shared with TRBD1. Germline CDR1 and CDR2: SGHNT and YYREEE (reference sequence). The ends lost 2 bases at V and 7 bases at J; junction bases unmatched: 4. CDR3 size: 13 residues.

This chain links TRBV10-3 with TRBJ1-1; possible D gene TRBD1, 6 bases. The V end lost 7 bases, the J end lost 4 bases, and 19 bases lay between the germline ends. CDR3 length equals 15 residues. The V gene's germline CDR1 is ENHRY and CDR2 SYGVKD. The CDR3 bases are TGTGCCATCACCTCGGGGATGCAGGGGCCCACTGAAGCTTTCTTT. Amino acid sequence: CAITSGMQGPTEAFF.

The chain links TRBV6-1 to TRBJ2-7, with 7 nucleotides matching TRBD1. CDR1 and CDR2 (germline): MNHNS, SASEGT. CDR3 length: 13 amino acids. The V segment lost 4 bases and the J segment 3 bases; nucleotides outside the gene matches: 3. CDR3 sequence reads: CASSAGQYYEQYF. The CDR3 DNA reads TGTGCCAGCAGTGCGGGACAGTACTACGAGCAGTACTTC.

The genes are TRBV2 and TRBJ1-1; D remains ambiguous. The length of the CDR3 is 13 residues. Germline-derived CDR1 and CDR2 are SNHLY and FYNNEI. Between the trimmed V and J ends, which lost 8 bases and 4 bases, there was a span of 14 bases. As DNA, the CDR3 is TGTGCCAGCCTTTGGAGGGAAGGCACTGAAGCTTTCTTT. Amino acids: CASLWREGTEAFF.

The chain couples TRBV6-6 to TRBJ1-1; the D gene is possibly TRBD1 (5 bases). Per germline, CDR1 MNHNY and CDR2 SVGAGI (reference sequence). The CDR3 has 14 residues. Between the trimmed V and J ends, which lost 2 bases and 1 base, there was a span of 8 bases. CDR3 sequence reads: CASSYNRPNTEAFF. The CDR3 nucleotides are TGTGCCAGCAGTTACAACAGGCCGAACACTGAAGCTTTCTTT.

The V call is TRBV18, the J call TRBJ2-2, with 7 bases lining up with TRBD2. Germline V gene data show CDR1 as KGHSH and CDR2 as LQKENI. The ends lost 6 bases at V and 6 bases at J; junction bases unmatched: 10. This CDR3 has 15 residues. In nucleotides, the CDR3 is TGTGCCAGCTCCCCGCGGTCTAGCGGAGCCGGGGAGCTGTTTTTT. Translating gives CASSPRSSGAGELFF.

As DNA, the CDR3 is TGTGCCAGCCTCGTGGGAGCCGGAAACACCATATATTTT. Translated: CASLVGAGNTIYF. The V and J genes are TRBV28 and TRBJ1-3; D is uncertain. Trimming stripped 8 bases from V and 4 bases from J, with 12 bases between. Germline V gives CDR1 MDHEN, CDR2 SYDVKM. The CDR3 is 13 residues long.

This clone was recorded once. The J gene is TRBJ2-1, the V gene TRBV7-2; D remains ambiguous. The CDR3 runs to 15 residues. V was cut by 3 bases and J by 0 bases, with 9 bases left in between. Germline V lookup: CDR1 SGHTA, CDR2 FQGNSA. The CDR3 region has the DNA TGTGCCAGCAGCTTTAAGGAGAGCTCCTACAATGAGCAGTTCTTC. Its protein product is CASSFKESSYNEQFF. Full variable domain (outside the CDR3, taken from reference TRBV7-2 and TRBJ2-1): GAGVSQSPSNKVTEKGKDVELRCDPISGHTALYWYRQSLGQGLEFLIYFQGNSAPDKSGLPSDRFSAERTGGSVSTLTIQRTQQEDSAVYLCASSFKESSYNEQFFGPGTRLTVL.

The J gene is TRBJ1-1, the V gene TRBV2; 8 nucleotides agree with TRBD1. This CDR3 region has 18 residues. V lost 3 bases, J lost 3 bases, and 15 bases stayed unmatched. Per germline, CDR1 SNHLY and CDR2 FYNNEI. The CDR3 loop is CASSDDSGQEVGDTEAFF. The DNA for the CDR3 is TGTGCCAGCAGTGACGACTCGGGACAGGAGGTTGGGGACACTGAAGCTTTCTTT.

V gene TRBV5-5 combines with J gene TRBJ1-1, with unresolved D. The CDR3 consists of 13 residues. Germline CDR1 reads SGHKS; CDR2 reads YYEKEE (reference sequence). V shed 1 base and J shed 3 bases, with 7 bases lying between them. The CDR3 DNA sequence: TGTGCCAGCAGCTTGACCCCGGACACTGAAGCTTTCTTT. Residues: CASSLTPDTEAFF. The entire variable domain, with the rest obtained from reference TRBV5-5 and TRBJ1-1, is as follows: DAGVTQSPTHLIKTRGQQVTLRCSPISGHKSVSWYQQVLGQGPQFIFQYYEKEERGRGNFPDRFSARQFPNYSSELNVNALLLGDSALYLCASSLTPDTEAFFGQGTRLTVV.

The chain links TRBV5-1 to TRBJ2-5; 10 bases map to TRBD2. The V gene end was trimmed by 4 bases and the J gene end by 5 bases; junction bases not matched to a gene: 5. In germline, CDR1 is SGHRS, CDR2 YFSETQ. This CDR3 region has 14 residues. In nucleotides, the CDR3 is TGCGCCAGCAGCCTTAGCGGGGGGAGCGAGACCCAGTACTTC. Protein: CASSLSGGSETQYF.